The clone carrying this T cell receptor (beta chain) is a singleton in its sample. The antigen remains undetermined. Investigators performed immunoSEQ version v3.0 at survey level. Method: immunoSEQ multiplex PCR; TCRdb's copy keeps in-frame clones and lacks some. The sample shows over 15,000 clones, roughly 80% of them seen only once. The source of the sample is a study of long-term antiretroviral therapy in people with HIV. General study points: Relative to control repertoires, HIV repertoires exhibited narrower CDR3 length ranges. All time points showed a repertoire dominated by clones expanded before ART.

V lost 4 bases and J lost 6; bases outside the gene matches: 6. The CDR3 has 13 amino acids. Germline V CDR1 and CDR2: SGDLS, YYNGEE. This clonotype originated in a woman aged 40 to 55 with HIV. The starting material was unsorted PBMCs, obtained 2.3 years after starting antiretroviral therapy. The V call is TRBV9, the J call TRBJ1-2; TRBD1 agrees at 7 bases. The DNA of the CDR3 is TGTGCCAGCAGCCTCCCCGGGACAGATGGCTACACCTTC. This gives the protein CASSLPGTDGYTF.